The next 5 T cell receptor beta chains were all read from a single sample in a study of long-term antiretroviral therapy in people with HIV. Sequencing relied on immunoSEQ assay v3.0, run at survey level. Some clones are missing from TCRdb's copy, which holds only in-frame ones; the method was immunoSEQ multiplex PCR. The sample holds about 25,000 clones, around 90% seen once. Source: unsorted PBMCs, taken about 4.3 years after starting antiretroviral therapy. Every receptor here comes from a man under 40 with HIV.

The J gene is TRBJ2-2, the V gene TRBV18; D is unclear. V was cut by 1 base and J by 3 bases, with 15 bases left in between. This CDR3 spans 17 amino acids. Germline V gene lookup returns CDR1 KGHSH and CDR2 LQKENI. The CDR3 DNA is TGTGCCAGCTCACCACAATCCCTCGGCCCAGACACCGGGGAGCTGTTTTTT. The encoded protein is CASSPQSLGPDTGELFF.

The chain employs TRBV7-9 and TRBJ2-2; D not resolved. The CDR3 has 12 residues. Germline CDR1 is SEHNR and CDR2 is FQNEAQ (reference sequence). CDR3 sequence reads: CAVTSTTGELFF. The CDR3 bases are TGTGCAGTTACGTCTACTACCGGGGAGCTGTTTTTT.

The J gene is TRBJ1-3, the V gene TRBV27; no firm D call. The germline V gene encodes CDR1 MNHEY and CDR2 SMNVEV (reference sequence). V was trimmed by 2 bases and J by 0 bases, leaving 8 bases between them. This CDR3 has 15 residues. The CDR3 sequence is CASSLRRSSGNTIYF. The CDR3 nucleotides are TGTGCCAGCAGTTTACGGAGGAGCTCTGGAAACACCATATATTTT.

The J gene is TRBJ2-2, the V gene TRBV18, with 8 positions matching TRBD2. CDR3 size: 16 residues. Germline CDR1 and CDR2: KGHSH and LQKENI. J was trimmed by 3 bases and V by 3 bases; bases with no gene match: 6. In DNA, the CDR3 is TGTGCCAGCTCACCTAGGAGCGGGAGTGACACCGGGGAGCTGTTTTTT. Its translation: CASSPRSGSDTGELFF.

This chain joins TRBV5-6 and TRBJ2-7; D not certain. Germline lookup yields CDR1 SGHDT and CDR2 YYEEEE. The CDR3 covers 12 residues. With 4 bases removed from V and 4 bases from J, the gap between germline ends came to 9 bases. The CDR3, as DNA: TGTGCCAGCAGCGCGGCAACGTACGAGCAGTACTTC. Its translation: CASSAATYEQYF.